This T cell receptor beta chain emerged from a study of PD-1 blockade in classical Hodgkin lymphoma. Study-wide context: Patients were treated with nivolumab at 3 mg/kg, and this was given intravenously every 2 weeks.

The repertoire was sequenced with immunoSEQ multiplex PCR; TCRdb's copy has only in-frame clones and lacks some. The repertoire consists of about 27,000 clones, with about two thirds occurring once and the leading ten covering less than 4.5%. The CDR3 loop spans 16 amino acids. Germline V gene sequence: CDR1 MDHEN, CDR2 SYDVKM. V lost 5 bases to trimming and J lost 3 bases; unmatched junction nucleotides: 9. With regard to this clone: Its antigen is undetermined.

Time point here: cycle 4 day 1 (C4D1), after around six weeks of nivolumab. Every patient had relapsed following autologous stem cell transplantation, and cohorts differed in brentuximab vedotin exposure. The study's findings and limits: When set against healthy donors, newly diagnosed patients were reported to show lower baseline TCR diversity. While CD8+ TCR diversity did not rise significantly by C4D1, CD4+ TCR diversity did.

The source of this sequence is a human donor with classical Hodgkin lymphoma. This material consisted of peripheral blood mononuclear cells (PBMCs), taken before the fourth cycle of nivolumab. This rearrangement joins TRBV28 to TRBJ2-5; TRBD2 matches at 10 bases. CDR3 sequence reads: CASSLLSLAGKETQYF. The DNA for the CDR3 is TGTGCCAGCAGTCTTCTGTCACTAGCGGGGAAAGAGACCCAGTACTTC.